The entry below describes one T cell receptor beta chain. Its specificity is unknown. The method was immunoSEQ multiplex PCR; TCRdb's version includes in-frame clones alone and lacks a portion of them. The top ten clones hold less than 1.6% of a sample with roughly 160,000 clones, roughly nine tenths of them seen once. The data stem from a study of T cell responses to AZD1222 COVID-19 vaccine. Study-level points and caveats: No day 14 peak samples; only post-peak repertoires were characterized. Spike as a whole was targeted by vaccine-associated CD4 TCRs, dominant at 160-218 and 743-854.

CDR1 and CDR2 from the germline V gene are MDHEN and SYDVKM. Trimming removed 6 bases at V and 0 bases at J, with 12 bases between. The CDR3 covers 16 residues. Specimen: peripheral blood, collected on day 0 of AZD1222 vaccination. The clonotype comes from an adult in good health. This sequence joins TRBV28 and TRBJ1-6, with D unclear. The CDR3 loop is CASSSDGSSYNSPLHF. The CDR3, as DNA: TGTGCCAGCAGCTCGGACGGGAGCTCCTATAATTCACCCCTCCACTTT.